These T cell receptor beta chains were read from a single sample in a study of T cell repertoires in cytomegalovirus infection. TCRdb processed the reads anew with MiXCR; each CDR3 protein has one entry. The sample lists just under 500,000 distinct CDR3 sequences; roughly a third were seen once. Their specific antigens are unknown. Here the sequenced sample was cultured PBMCs, taken from culture after CMV antigen stimulation. The source is a human donor in good health (CMV status not recorded). Some clones in this sample may be carry-over from other donors' samples. Both conserved end residues are part of each CDR3. D genes are given only for firm matches. Clone size, where shown, is once, few, many, or a class for clones that have expanded.

D gene: -
V gene: TRBV9
clone size: -
J gene: TRBJ1-3
CDR3 DNA: TGTGCCAGCAGCGTAAATTGGGATACCAGGGGAAACACCATATATTTT
CDR3 protein: CASSVNWDTRGNTIYF

D gene: -
V gene: TRBV4-3
clone size: -
J gene: TRBJ1-5
CDR3 DNA: TGCGCCAGCAGCCAAGATTTTGCTCAGCCCCAGCATTTT
CDR3 protein: CASSQDFAQPQHF

D gene: -
V gene: TRBV7-2
clone size: many
J gene: TRBJ1-2
CDR3 DNA: TGTGCCAGCAGCTTAGGCCGTGGGGGGGGTGCTGGCTACACCTTC
CDR3 protein: CASSLGRGGGAGYTF

D gene: TRBD1
V gene: TRBV28
clone size: -
J gene: TRBJ2-7
CDR3 DNA: TGTGCCAGCAGTTCGCTGGGGGTGGGACAGTCCTACGAGCAGTACTTC
CDR3 protein: CASSSLGVGQSYEQYF

D gene: TRBD1
V gene: TRBV9
clone size: -
J gene: TRBJ2-2
CDR3 DNA: TGTGCCAGCAGCGTAGAGGGACAGGGGGCCGGGGAGCTGTTTTTT
CDR3 protein: CASSVEGQGAGELFF

D gene: -
V gene: TRBV11-3
clone size: few
J gene: TRBJ2-3
CDR3 DNA: TGTGCCAGCAGCCGCCCCCCGGACTCGGGGGACCAAACAGATACGCAGTATTTT
CDR3 protein: CASSRPPDSGDQTDTQYF

D gene: -
V gene: TRBV20-1
clone size: -
J gene: TRBJ2-1
CDR3 DNA: TGCAGTGCTAGAAGGGGAGGCGAGCAGTTCTTC
CDR3 protein: CSARRGGEQFF

D gene: -
V gene: TRBV6-5
clone size: few
J gene: TRBJ2-4
CDR3 DNA: TGTGCCAGCAGTCGGTCTCGGCCAGCCAAAAACATTCAGTACTTC
CDR3 protein: CASSRSRPAKNIQYF

D gene: -
V gene: TRBV5-1
clone size: -
J gene: TRBJ2-7
CDR3 DNA: TGCGCCAGCAGATTGGGCCATAACAGTGCCTACGAGCAGTACTTC
CDR3 protein: CASRLGHNSAYEQYF

D gene: TRBD2
V gene: TRBV4-1
clone size: -
J gene: TRBJ2-1
CDR3 DNA: TGCGCCAGCAGCCAACCATCTAGCGGACGAAATGATGAGCAGTTCTTC
CDR3 protein: CASSQPSSGRNDEQFF

D gene: TRBD1
V gene: TRBV7-8
clone size: -
J gene: TRBJ2-2
CDR3 DNA: TGTGCCAGCAGAACCGGGACAGTCACCGGGGAGCTGTTTTTT
CDR3 protein: CASRTGTVTGELFF

D gene: -
V gene: TRBV6-2/TRBV6-3
clone size: -
J gene: TRBJ1-1
CDR3 DNA: TGTGCCAGCAGTTACCAGGGTATCGAAAACACTGAAGCTTTCTTT
CDR3 protein: CASSYQGIENTEAFF